A single sample gave rise to the 8 T cell receptor beta chains below, sequenced in a study of T cells in localized non-small cell lung cancer. TCRdb keeps only in-frame clones here, not all; method: immunoSEQ multiplex PCR. This table holds 1,200 or so clones, 15% to 20% found once. The specimen comprised normal lung tissue next to the tumor, sampled before any cancer treatment. These receptors came from a male donor older than 55 with stage I lung adenocarcinoma.

The chain employs TRBV11-3 and TRBJ1-2; 8 bases fit TRBD1. This CDR3 has 14 amino acids. Germline V gives CDR1 SGHNT, CDR2 YENEEA. V shed 3 bases and J 3 bases; nucleotides not matched to a gene: 3. The DNA for the CDR3 is TGTGCCAGCAGCTTGGGACAGGTGGACTATGGCTACACCTTC. This translates into CASSLGQVDYGYTF.

A word on this clone: Germline is not matched at one junction end, which may reflect a read error. The CDR3 nucleotides are TGTGCTAGCAGCTTAGGAGGACAGACTAACAATGAGCAGTTCTTC. Translating gives CASSLGGQTNNEQFF. The chain is built from TRBV11-3 and TRBJ2-1; weak D call: TRBD1 (6 bases). From germline, CDR1 is SGHNT and CDR2 YENEEA. The CDR3 has 15 amino acids.

By sample fraction, this clone is medium-sized. The J gene is TRBJ1-1, the V gene TRBV28, with no clear D. This CDR3 spans 13 amino acids. V was trimmed by 5 bases and J by 5 bases, leaving 12 bases between them. In germline, CDR1 is MDHEN, CDR2 SYDVKM. DNA of the CDR3: TGTGCCAGCAGTCCCCAAACTGAGACTGAAGCTTTCTTT. Protein sequence: CASSPQTETEAFF.

The J gene is TRBJ2-7, the V gene TRBV23-1; D ambiguous. TRBV23-1 is labeled an ORF, and its function is uncertain. V dropped 6 bases and J dropped 7 bases, with 25 bases sitting between them. This CDR3 spans 16 amino acids. The CDR3 is CASSRTLASSFNEQYF. CDR3 bases: TGCGCCAGCAGCCGTACGTTAGCCAGCAGCTTTAATGAGCAGTACTTC.

The chain employs TRBV19 and TRBJ2-1; the match to TRBD1 covers 9 bases. The junction had 4 bases not matched to a gene; V was cut back by 7 bases and J by 0 bases. Per the germline V gene, CDR1 is LNHDA and CDR2 is SQIVND (reference sequence). The CDR3 extends over 15 amino acids. Written as DNA, the CDR3 is TGTGCCAGTAAGGTGACAGGGGGCTCCTACAATGAGCAGTTCTTC. This encodes CASKVTGGSYNEQFF. The full variable domain, completed using reference TRBV19 and TRBJ2-1, is DGGITQSPKYLFRKEGQNVTLSCEQNLNHDAMYWYRQDPGQGLRLIYYSQIVNDFQKGDIAEGYSVSREKKESFPLTVTSAQKNPTAFYLCASKVTGGSYNEQFFGPGTRLTVL.

The DNA of the CDR3 is TGTGCCAGCAGTGGGGACACATACAATGAGCAGTTCTTC. It is translated as CASSGDTYNEQFF. The chain recombines TRBV9 with TRBJ2-1; TRBD1 might be the D (6 bases). The CDR3 extends over 13 amino acids. The V gene lost 5 bases and the J gene lost 4 bases, with 10 bases spanning the gap. Germline V gene lookup returns CDR1 SGDLS and CDR2 YYNGEE.

This clone occurred a few times. The rearrangement links TRBV6-8 to TRBJ2-1; TRBD1 matches 9 bases. Germline CDR1 MNHGY, CDR2 SAAAGT. The trim removed 4 bases at V and 3 bases at J, leaving 4 bases unmatched. The CDR3 is 15 amino acids. The CDR3 protein is CASSSSGQGYNEQFF. The CDR3 DNA follows: TGTGCCAGCAGTTCGTCGGGACAGGGCTACAATGAGCAGTTCTTC.

By sample fraction, this clone is medium-sized (0.01 to 0.1%). The chain couples TRBV11-3 to TRBJ1-1; perhaps TRBD1 as D (5 bases). This CDR3 spans 14 amino acids. Germline V CDR1 and CDR2: SGHNT, YENEEA. Trimming took 5 bases from V and 6 from J, leaving 16 bases between them. This CDR3 is CASSPRAGDSEAFF. The CDR3 coding sequence is TGTGCCAGCAGCCCTAGGGCGGGGGACTCTGAAGCTTTCTTT. Looking up the rest from reference TRBV11-3 and TRBJ1-1 gives the full variable domain: EAGVVQSPRYKIIEKKQPVAFWCNPISGHNTLYWYLQNLGQGPELLIRYENEEAVDDSQLPKDRFSAERLKGVDSTLKIQPAELGDSAVYLCASSPRAGDSEAFFGQGTRLTVV.